One and the same sample provided the 15 T cell receptor beta chains below, sequenced in a study of blood T cell repertoires in COVID-19. This table comes from immunoSEQ multiplex PCR, and its TCRdb copy is limited to in-frame clones, with some not included. The sample yields some 180,000 clones, approximately 86% seen once. Sequenced input: PBMCs or T cells enriched from blood (not recorded which). Receptors were obtained from a woman aged 40 to 49 in a cohort exposed to, infected with or recovered from COVID-19 (not recorded which).

The chain couples TRBV9 to TRBJ1-1; D is possibly TRBD1 (5 bases). The length of the CDR3 is 14 residues. CDR1 is SGDLS and CDR2 is YYNGEE in the germline V gene. Trimming stripped 3 bases from V and 0 bases from J, with 9 bases between. The CDR3 sequence: CASSAGGLNTEAFF. The CDR3 DNA is TGTGCCAGCAGCGCGGGGGGACTGAACACTGAAGCTTTCTTT.

The chain employs TRBV13 and TRBJ2-7; D is ambiguous. This CDR3 contains 13 residues. V was clipped by 5 bases and J by 6 bases, with 14 bases between them. Germline CDR1 and CDR2: PRHDT and FYEKMQ (reference sequence). CDR3 sequence reads: CASSNDLAVEQYF. The CDR3 region has the DNA TGTGCCAGCAGCAACGACTTAGCCGTCGAGCAGTACTTC.

The V call is TRBV5-4, the J call TRBJ2-6, with unresolved D. Per the germline V gene, CDR1 is SGHNT and CDR2 is YYREEE (reference sequence). V lost 3 bases and J 0 bases, leaving 10 bases between the germline ends. The CDR3 is 16 amino acids. CDR3 sequence reads: CASSSRSNSGANVLTF. The CDR3 DNA sequence: TGTGCCAGCAGCTCCAGGTCGAACTCTGGGGCCAACGTCCTGACTTTC.

This rearrangement joins TRBV5-8 to TRBJ1-1; D not certain. This CDR3 spans 12 amino acids. Germline V gene sequence: CDR1 SGHTS, CDR2 YDEGEE. V was shortened by 1 base and J by 11 bases, with 12 bases between the two germline ends. The CDR3 loop is CASSLSGFEAFF. The CDR3, as DNA: TGTGCCAGCAGCTTGTCCGGGTTTGAGGCTTTCTTT.

Only one count was recorded for this clone. The V and J genes are TRBV5-1 and TRBJ2-3; 7 nucleotides agree with TRBD2. V gave up 0 bases and J gave up 10 bases; unmatched junction bases: 2. The CDR3 runs to 12 residues. CDR1 and CDR2 from the germline V gene are SGHRS and YFSETQ. CDR3: CASSLEAGSQYF. The CDR3 DNA is TGCGCCAGCAGCTTGGAAGCGGGGTCGCAGTATTTT. The whole variable domain, filled in from reference TRBV5-1 and TRBJ2-3, reads KAGVTQTPRYLIKTRGQQVTLSCSPISGHRSVSWYQQTPGQGLQFLFEYFSETQRNKGNFPGRFSGRQFSNSRSEMNVSTLELGDSALYLCASSLEAGSQYFGPGTRLTVL.

This chain links TRBV5-1 with TRBJ2-7; 11 bases agree with TRBD1. The CDR3 spans 15 residues. V shed 0 bases, J shed 5 bases, and the junction held 4 bases outside the gene matches. Germline-derived CDR1 and CDR2 are SGHRS and YFSETQ. CDR3 region: CASSLVGTGGDEQYF. The CDR3 DNA follows: TGCGCCAGCAGCTTGGTGGGGACAGGGGGGGACGAGCAGTACTTC.

The V and J genes are TRBV28 and TRBJ1-1; 7 bases line up with TRBD1. This CDR3 contains 14 residues. Germline values: CDR1 MDHEN, CDR2 SYDVKM. Trimming took 5 bases from V and 10 from J; bases not matched to a gene: 13. In DNA form, the CDR3 reads TGTGCCAGCAGTCCGTCGACAGGGCGATTACGAGCTTTCTTT. It is translated as CASSPSTGRLRAFF.

The rearrangement links TRBV4-1 to TRBJ1-2; D gene uncertain. The CDR3 is made up of 15 amino acids. V shed 0 bases and J shed 7 bases, with 15 bases lying between them. Germline V gives CDR1 MGHRA, CDR2 YSYEKL. The CDR3 sequence is CASSQDPRQIPGYTF. The CDR3 coding sequence is TGCGCCAGCAGCCAAGATCCCCGTCAGATACCTGGCTACACCTTC.

V gene TRBV3-1 (or the pseudogene TRBV3-2) combines with J gene TRBJ2-1; 7 bases match TRBD2. Germline V CDR1 and CDR2: LGHDT, YNNKEL (reference sequence). CDR3 length: 17 residues. Trimming at V came to 3 bases and at J to 10 bases, leaving 18 bases not matched to a gene. CDR3 protein: CASSQKIRTAGVEEQFF. The CDR3 bases are TGTGCCAGCAGCCAGAAGATTCGGACGGCGGGAGTGGAGGAGCAGTTCTTC.

This clone was picked up a small number of times. This chain connects TRBV6-5 to TRBJ1-2; D uncertain. The CDR3 covers 14 residues. Between the trimmed V and J ends, which lost 8 bases and 0 bases, there was a span of 13 bases. Per germline, CDR1 MNHEY and CDR2 SVGAGI. The DNA of the CDR3 is TGTGCCAGCCGGAGATCCGGTCCTAACTATGGCTACACCTTC. Translating it yields CASRRSGPNYGYTF.

The chain joins TRBV9 to TRBJ1-3; tentative D call: TRBD1 (5 bases). The V end lost 0 bases, the J end lost 4 bases, and 11 bases lay between the germline ends. The CDR3 covers 15 residues. The germline gives CDR1 SGDLS, CDR2 YYNGEE. The CDR3 DNA follows: TGTGCCAGCAGCGTAGGGCCAGGGCAGGGAAACACCATATATTTT. Translation: CASSVGPGQGNTIYF.

This chain links TRBV12-3 or TRBV12-4 with TRBJ2-3; D is uncertain. The CDR3 runs to 12 residues. The germline V and J ends were trimmed by 6 bases and 3 bases, with 7 bases remaining between them. The chain's CDR3 is CASSSETDTQYF. In DNA, the CDR3 is TGTGCCAGCAGCAGTGAAACAGATACGCAGTATTTT.

The genes are TRBV15 and TRBJ1-1, with D possibly matching TRBD1 (5 bases). V was cut by 0 bases and J by 5 bases, with 10 bases left in between. Germline V lookup: CDR1 LNHNV, CDR2 YYDKDF (reference sequence). The CDR3 loop spans 14 amino acids. CDR3 bases: TGTGCCACCAGCAGAGAAGGCAGGACAACTGAAGCTTTCTTT. Translation gives CATSREGRTTEAFF.

The chain carries TRBV5-5 and TRBJ1-1; D may be TRBD1 (5 bases). The CDR3 is 15 amino acids. V lost 4 bases, J lost 1 base, and 14 bases lay in between. Germline CDR1 SGHKS, CDR2 YYEKEE (reference sequence). DNA for the CDR3: TGTGCCAGCAGCACTACCGGGGGGGAGAACACTGAAGCTTTCTTT. Its translation: CASSTTGGENTEAFF.

V gene TRBV25-1 combines with J gene TRBJ1-2; D is ambiguous. CDR1 is MGHDK and CDR2 is SYGVNS in the germline V gene. V gave up 10 bases and J gave up 6 bases, with 15 bases separating them. The CDR3 covers 12 residues. The CDR3 spells CATHQGGNGYTF. The CDR3 region has the DNA TGTGCCACCCACCAAGGAGGGAATGGCTACACCTTC.